These 21 T cell receptor beta chains came from one sample sequenced in a study of identical twins listed by TCRdb under 2016. Libraries were prepared through 5' RACE. TCRdb shows the sequencer as Illumina HiSeq 2000. TCRdb's own reprocessing of the public reads used fastp at Q25 and MiXCR and kept productive beta chains. A single entry per CDR3 protein holds the most common genes and DNA from its merged rows. A total of hundreds of thousands of distinct CDR3 sequences appear in this sample, around 7.5% of them only once. The ten largest make up roughly 1.6% of the sample. These data also formed part of another study, on yellow fever vaccine responses in identical twins.

Sequencing used PBMCs. The receptors here all came from a young woman in good health.

Ten or more counts support this clonotype. The chain recombines TRBV24-1 with TRBJ2-2; 7 positions agree with TRBD2. From germline, CDR1 is KGHDR and CDR2 SFDVKD. The CDR3 has 14 amino acids. V gave up 8 bases and J gave up 4 bases; unmatched junction bases: 6. The CDR3 DNA reads as TGTGCCACCACGCGGGGGATCGGCACCGGGGAGCTGTTTTTT. Translated, it gives CATTRGIGTGELFF.

This clonotype was counted ten times or more. The gene calls are TRBV5-6 and TRBJ1-2; D call uncertain. CDR1 and CDR2 from the germline V gene are SGHDT and YYEEEE. The length of the CDR3 is 11 residues. Trimming took 0 bases from V and 7 from J, leaving 4 bases between them. Here the CDR3 reads CASSLEGGYTF. As DNA, the CDR3 is TGTGCCAGCAGCTTGGAGGGTGGCTACACCTTC. The entire variable domain, with the rest obtained from reference TRBV5-6 and TRBJ1-2, is as follows: DAGVTQSPTHLIKTRGQQVTLRCSPKSGHDTVSWYQQALGQGPQFIFQYYEEEERQRGNFPDRFSGHQFPNYSSELNVNALLLGDSALYLCASSLEGGYTFGSGTRLTVV.

This clonotype occurred many times. The chain has TRBV7-2 and TRBJ1-5; D possibly corresponds to TRBD1 (6 bases). The germline V and J ends were trimmed by 4 bases and 1 base, with 11 bases remaining between them. Germline V gene data show CDR1 as SGHTA and CDR2 as FQGNSA. The CDR3 runs to 15 residues. This CDR3 reads CASSYTGRSNQPQHF. CDR3 in DNA: TGTGCCAGCAGCTATACAGGGCGGAGCAATCAGCCCCAGCATTTT.

Remarks on this clonotype: A clone one base away is much larger, so this may be a read error. The chain is built from TRBV7-8 and TRBJ2-3; the D is unclear. The CDR3 spans 12 residues. Trimming stripped 4 bases from V and 4 bases from J, with 6 bases between. Germline V gene data show CDR1 as SGHVS and CDR2 as FQNEAQ. CDR3 DNA sequence: TGTGCCAGCAGCTCAGCCCCAGATACGCAGTATTTT. Protein product: CASSSAPDTQYF.

This clonotype has at least ten counts. The chain is built from TRBV24-1 and TRBJ2-1; TRBD2 matches at 7 bases. The V gene end was trimmed by 1 base and the J gene end by 5 bases; junction bases not matched to a gene: 7. The CDR3 length is 16 residues. Germline lookup yields CDR1 KGHDR and CDR2 SFDVKD. The CDR3 bases are TGTGCCACCAGTGATTTTGGGGGGACTACCCACAATGAGCAGTTCTTC. This encodes CATSDFGGTTHNEQFF.

This clonotype has ten or more counts. The genes are TRBV29-1 and TRBJ2-2, with D perhaps matching TRBD2 (6 bases). This CDR3 is built from 16 residues. From germline, CDR1 is SQVTM and CDR2 ANQGSEA. With 0 bases removed from V and 0 bases from J, the gap between germline ends came to 11 bases. CDR3 nucleotides: TGCAGCGTTGAAGAAGCGGGCGGTGCGAACACCGGGGAGCTGTTTTTT. Encoded protein: CSVEEAGGANTGELFF.

Ten or more counts support this clonotype. The chain couples TRBV3-1 to TRBJ1-2; D call uncertain. From germline, CDR1 is LGHDT and CDR2 YNNKEL (reference sequence). The CDR3 totals 14 residues. Trimming stripped 0 bases from V and 3 bases from J, with 8 bases between. The CDR3 spells CASSQDFRYYGYTF. The CDR3 DNA is TGTGCCAGCAGCCAAGATTTCAGGTACTATGGCTACACCTTC.

V is TRBV18 and J is TRBJ1-6; D not resolved. Looked up from germline, CDR1 is KGHSH and CDR2 is LQKENI. V lost 6 bases to trimming and J lost 1 base, with 7 bases between them. The CDR3 runs to 14 residues. CDR3 DNA: TGTGCCAGCTCGACCGCATCCTATAATTCACCCCTCCACTTT. Amino acid sequence: CASSTASYNSPLHF.

Note on this clonotype: A much larger clonotype is one base distant, so this may be a read error. This chain joins TRBV5-1 and TRBJ1-4; maybe TRBD1 (5 bases). Germline V gives CDR1 SGHRS, CDR2 YFSETQ. The CDR3 sequence is 15 residues long. The germline V and J ends were trimmed by 3 bases and 4 bases, with 13 bases remaining between them. The CDR3 bases are TGCGCCAGCAGCTCGGAGGGGACGGGTAATGAAAAACTGTTTTTT. This gives the protein CASSSEGTGNEKLFF.

The rearrangement links TRBV3-1 to TRBJ2-4, with 14 nucleotides matching TRBD2. The CDR3 has 17 residues. The V gene end was trimmed by 5 bases and the J gene end by 0 bases; junction bases not matched to a gene: 3. CDR1 and CDR2 from the germline V gene are LGHDT and YNNKEL (reference sequence). The CDR3 coding sequence is TGTGCCAGCAGCGGACTAGCGGGAGGTTTAGCCAAAAACATTCAGTACTTC. This encodes CASSGLAGGLAKNIQYF.

This clonotype was observed at least ten times. This chain uses TRBV5-1 with TRBJ2-7; D gene uncertain. Germline CDR1 and CDR2: SGHRS and YFSETQ. Trimming stripped 4 bases from V and 2 bases from J, with 16 bases between. This CDR3 is 15 amino acids long. CDR3 sequence: CASSPFSAPTYEQYF. For the CDR3, the DNA is TGCGCCAGCAGCCCCTTTTCGGCCCCTACCTACGAGCAGTACTTC. Complete variable domain (other parts from reference TRBV5-1 and TRBJ2-7): KAGVTQTPRYLIKTRGQQVTLSCSPISGHRSVSWYQQTPGQGLQFLFEYFSETQRNKGNFPGRFSGRQFSNSRSEMNVSTLELGDSALYLCASSPFSAPTYEQYFGPGTRLTVT.

This clonotype has a handful of counts. The J gene is TRBJ2-6, the V gene TRBV28, with D unclear. The V gene's germline CDR1 is MDHEN and CDR2 SYDVKM. This CDR3 is 15 amino acids long. The V end lost 6 bases, the J end lost 4 bases, and 13 bases lay between the germline ends. CDR3 nucleotide sequence: TGTGCCAGCAGCAATGGGGTGGCCGGGGCCAACGTCCTGACTTTC. This encodes CASSNGVAGANVLTF.

This clonotype was seen repeatedly, ten times or more. The rearrangement links TRBV7-2 to TRBJ1-4; perhaps TRBD1 as D (6 bases). This CDR3 is 15 amino acids long. Between the trimmed V and J ends, which lost 4 bases and 4 bases, there was a span of 13 bases. Germline V gene lookup returns CDR1 SGHTA and CDR2 FQGNSA. CDR3 DNA sequence: TGTGCCAGCAGCTCCCCAGCAGGGGTTAATGAAAAACTGTTTTTT. Its protein product is CASSSPAGVNEKLFF.

The chain couples TRBV5-1 to TRBJ2-5, with D perhaps matching TRBD1 or TRBD2 (5 bases each). From germline, CDR1 is SGHRS and CDR2 YFSETQ. The V gene lost 4 bases and the J gene lost 5 bases, with 15 bases spanning the gap. This CDR3 region has 14 residues. The CDR3 spells CASSEWDHRETQYF. The CDR3 DNA follows: TGCGCCAGCAGCGAATGGGACCACAGGGAGACCCAGTACTTC.

At least ten counts were recorded for this clonotype. The chain joins TRBV7-9 to TRBJ2-1; unclear D gene. Germline V gives CDR1 SEHNR, CDR2 FQNEAQ (reference sequence). The CDR3 contains 13 residues. The V end lost 1 base, the J end lost 8 bases, and 9 bases lay between the germline ends. CDR3 residues: CASSLGFNHEQFF. The CDR3 nucleotides read TGTGCCAGCAGCTTAGGCTTCAATCATGAGCAGTTCTTC.

This clonotype was observed many times. The CDR3 region has the DNA TGTGCCAGCAGTTTAACTGGGATGGACTATGGCTACACCTTC. Translation gives CASSLTGMDYGYTF. This chain uses TRBV12-3 or TRBV12-4 with TRBJ1-2; D is unclear. The CDR3 has 14 residues. V gave up 2 bases and J gave up 3 bases, with 10 bases separating them.

The sample holds a few counts of this clonotype. The CDR3 here is CSATTLAGESRETQYF. For the CDR3, the DNA is TGCAGTGCCACAACACTAGCGGGGGAGTCGAGGGAGACCCAGTACTTC. The V call is TRBV20-1, the J call TRBJ2-5; 11 bases are a match to TRBD2. In germline, CDR1 is DFQATT, CDR2 SNEGSKA (reference sequence). J gave up 5 bases and V 6 bases, and 14 bases lay outside the gene matches. There are 16 residues in the CDR3.

The V gene is TRBV11-2, the J gene TRBJ2-7; D is ambiguous. Germline V lookup: CDR1 SGHAT, CDR2 FQNNGV. V was pared by 10 bases and J by 0 bases, with 16 bases between. The CDR3 runs 14 residues. The CDR3 here is CATTPGGSSYEQYV. The CDR3 nucleotides are TGTGCCACGACACCAGGTGGGTCCTCCTACGAGCAGTACGTC.

A few counts support this clonotype. The DNA of the CDR3 is TGTGCCAGCAGCTTATTACTTGGCGACAATGAGCAGTTCTTC. It yields the protein CASSLLLGDNEQFF. The chain recombines TRBV7-2 with TRBJ2-1; unclear D gene. The CDR3 loop spans 14 amino acids. The germline V gene encodes CDR1 SGHTA and CDR2 FQGNSA. V gave up 2 bases and J gave up 5 bases, with 10 bases separating them.

The chain has TRBV20-1 and TRBJ2-3; 13 bases fit TRBD2. The J segment lost 0 bases and the V segment lost 3 bases, leaving 6 bases of the junction unmatched. This CDR3 contains 17 residues. Per germline, CDR1 DFQATT and CDR2 SNEGSKA (reference sequence). The CDR3 is CSASRTSGGRSTDTQYF. The DNA for the CDR3 is TGCAGTGCTAGTAGGACTAGCGGGGGACGAAGCACAGATACGCAGTATTTT.

The chain combines TRBV6-1 with TRBJ2-1; 11 bases map to TRBD1. Germline V gene sequence: CDR1 MNHNS, CDR2 SASEGT. V trimming: 8 bases; J trimming: 9 bases; junction bases outside the gene matches: 9. The CDR3 covers 14 residues. CDR3 amino acids: CASLRGTGGTEQFF. The CDR3 DNA reads TGTGCCAGCTTGCGAGGGACAGGGGGTACTGAGCAGTTCTTC.